This record concerns one T cell receptor beta chain sequence. This clone's antigen is unknown. No quality values exist for individual bases; no much larger clone is one base distant. This entry belongs to a study of T cell changes during pregnancy in multiple sclerosis (dated by TCRdb to the late 2010s). Background for the entire study: The study looked at changes in the T cell repertoire across pregnancy in women with multiple sclerosis.

According to the germline V gene, CDR1 reads SGHRS and CDR2 reads YFSETQ. V is reduced by 9 bases and J by 0 bases, leaving a spacing of 19 bases between them. From the cysteine up to the phenylalanine, the CDR3 has a length of 15 residues. Kept here is only the CDR3 DNA, which spans 45 bases and is read in frame from base 1. Receptor libraries were prepared by the immunoSEQ multiplex PCR assay. TCRdb obtained this table from immuneACCESS and retained in-frame rearrangements with V and J assigned. These tables miss some clones; where compared with another copy, unresolved V genes account for less than half of the shortfall, and the remainder is unexplained. Across this sample there are some 64,000 clones, with more than 85% seen only once. Clones ranked in the top ten supply approximately 2.4% of the sample.

Sequences were derived from peripheral blood, sampled in the first trimester of pregnancy. The rearranged chain carries TRBV5-1 and TRBJ2-7, with no reliable assignment of the D segment. This receptor was obtained from a female donor with multiple sclerosis, enrolled in a pregnancy study. The CDR3 corresponds to CATRNPNSPSYEQYF. At the DNA level, the sequence is TGCGCCACCCGAAACCCTAACTCCCCCTCCTACGAGCAGTACTTC. Supplemented by the reference TRBV5-1 and TRBJ2-7 proteins around the CDR3, the complete variable domain is KAGVTQTPRYLIKTRGQQVTLSCSPISGHRSVSWYQQTPGQGLQFLFEYFSETQRNKGNFPGRFSGRQFSNSRSEMNVSTLELGDSALYLCATRNPNSPSYEQYFGPGTRLTVT.